This T cell receptor beta chain was sequenced during a study of T cell responses to AZD1222 COVID-19 vaccine. Regarding this clone: Antigen unknown.

The protocol was immunoSEQ multiplex PCR, while the TCRdb copy is restricted to in-frame clones and leaves out a portion. The sample has 75,000 to 100,000 clones; 85% to 90% are singletons. Study-wide results and limits: Repertoire samples came only from after the peak T cell response. At 160-218 and 743-854, vaccine-associated CD4 TCRs were dominant, and they spanned spike.

Germline trimming cut 9 bases from V and 1 base from J; bases unmatched to any gene: 8. Germline assignment: CDR1 KGHDR and CDR2 SFDVKD. The CDR3 extends over 15 amino acids. This TCR came from an adult in good health. V gene TRBV24-1 combines with J gene TRBJ2-7; 10 bases are a match to TRBD1. The source was peripheral blood, collected on day 0 of AZD1222 vaccination. This chain's CDR3 is CATAGRQGASYEQYF. In DNA form, the CDR3 reads TGTGCCACCGCAGGAAGACAGGGGGCATCCTACGAGCAGTACTTC.